This T cell receptor beta chain is drawn from a study of blood T cells in healthy people across ages (dated by TCRdb to 2013 to 2016). Study-level background: In model experiments, roughly one uniquely barcoded TCR beta cDNA molecule per two T cells was captured by template switching. Age-related changes in TCR beta repertoire diversity were measured in the study by deep sequencing normalized with unique cDNA molecular identifiers. The donors were split into four age groups: young (average about 15 years), middle-aged (39), aged (around 67) and long-lived (about 74). To avoid experimental bias, donors of different ages were randomly spread across the sequencing lanes. Using the same blood draw, the study looked at two additional independent replicas of 1 million unique cDNA reads for two donors, one aged 18 to 30 and the other aged 80 or older. Overall study outcomes, separate from this receptor: Compared with the aged group, the long-lived group had more naive CD4+ T cells, fewer expanded clones and increased TCR diversity, a pattern suggesting age selection. There was a strong correlation between observed TCR beta diversity and the percentage of naive T cells measured by flow cytometry. Donor CMV infection status was unknown, potentially confounding age-related changes in expanded clonotypes. Bulk unsorted PBMC profiling prevented conclusive comparison of naive and antigen-experienced compartments. Observed TCR beta diversity per million T cells fell roughly linearly with age, and a significant reduction was already apparent by age around 36. Estimates of total diversity based on one million sequenced T cells were regarded as lower bounds and as underestimates.

With respect to this clonotype: The antigen it binds to is not known. Nothing much larger sits one base from this clone, and base qualities are not available.

The 39 donors, aged about 6 to 100 years, were systemically healthy Caucasian individuals from Russia. Each donor gave approximately 9.3 milliliters of peripheral blood, collected into EDTA-treated Vacutainer tubes. Ficoll-Paque density-gradient centrifugation was used to isolate PBMCs, with at least 7 million per sample. Trizol reagent was used to extract total RNA from PBMCs, with at least 5.5 micrograms per sample. Naive CD45RAhigh/CD27high T cell percentages were measured by flow cytometry on a PBMC aliquot from every donor. CDR1 and CDR2 (MGHDK, SYGVNS) derive from the germline V gene. The CDR3 holds 12 amino acids from the cysteine to the phenylalanine. Left in the record is the CDR3 DNA by itself, 36 bases read in frame from the first base. Trimming takes 3 bases from V and 11 bases from J, and the germline ends sit 13 bases apart. Library preparation used 5' RACE. The run used an Illumina HiSeq 2500. The second PCR ran for about 6 to 11 cycles and used a J-beta primer mix along with a sample-barcoded 5' primer. A unique molecular identifier was introduced onto each TCR beta cDNA molecule by a template-switch 5' adaptor carrying 12 random nucleotides. At least 3 million CDR3-containing paired-end reads were obtained from each sample. First-strand cDNA synthesis was performed from all RNA using the Mint cDNA synthesis kit, with priming by a TRBC-specific oligonucleotide. After uracil-DNA glycosylase treatment, a first 18-cycle PCR used universal primers M1SS and BC2_uni_R on all cDNA. In the original analysis: For normalization, 1 million high-quality reads were randomly selected from each sample, with every read carrying a distinct molecular identifier. Reads with shared molecular identifiers were discarded instead of being binned into consensus sequences. MiTCR, with a Q25 quality threshold and the strictest error-elimination algorithm, was used for CDR3 identification, clonotype clustering and error correction. Lower-bound total TCR beta diversity was estimated with a nonparametric unseen species model using Euler transformation. TCRdb reworked the public reads: Q25 trimming with fastp, MiXCR clone assembly, productive beta chains retained. Every entry covers one CDR3 protein and lists the most common genes and DNA from its rows. TCRdb assigned the V and J calls; the authors' analysis was not used. In all, the sample holds about 640,000 distinct CDR3 sequences, and roughly two fifths of those were seen once. Approximately 29% of the sample goes to the ten largest clones.

The sequence links TRBV25-1 to TRBJ2-5, with the D gene not confidently named. The sample taken for sequencing was blood. This clonotype was obtained from a man older than 75 in good health. The DNA is TGTGCCAGCAGTGACACTATCAATGAGCAGTACTTC. Translated, it reads CASSDTINEQYF.